What follows are 10 T cell receptor beta chains derived from one specimen sequenced in a study of shared clonotypes between healthy human individuals. Sequencing was performed with immunoSEQ multiplex PCR; in TCRdb, only in-frame clones are kept and a portion is missing. The sample has 850,000 to 1,200,000 clones; under 80% are singletons. Sequenced: memory CD4+ T cells sorted from blood. Subset: CD45RA-negative fraction. Receptor source: a man between 18 and 35 years old in good health.

The gene calls are TRBV5-4 and TRBJ2-2; 11 positions match TRBD2. The CDR3 consists of 16 residues. Germline trimming cut 4 bases from V and 3 bases from J; bases unmatched to any gene: 5. Germline assignment: CDR1 SGHNT and CDR2 YYREEE (reference sequence). The CDR3 here is CASSLPTSGDTGELFF. The CDR3 nucleotides are TGTGCCAGCAGCCTGCCGACTAGCGGGGACACCGGGGAGCTGTTTTTT.

This clone was seen once. The rearrangement joins TRBV6-1 to TRBJ1-6; the match to TRBD1 covers 7 bases. This CDR3 comprises 15 residues. Germline CDR1 is MNHNS and CDR2 is SASEGT. With 2 bases clipped from V and 6 bases from J, the junction kept 4 bases outside the gene matches. The CDR3 region has the DNA TGTGCCAGCAGTGAAAACGGACAGGCTAATTCACCCCTCCACTTT. It is translated as CASSENGQANSPLHF.

This chain links TRBV28 with TRBJ1-5, with 9 bases that match TRBD1. Germline CDR1 reads MDHEN; CDR2 reads SYDVKM. V lost 2 bases and J lost 7; bases outside the gene matches: 6. The CDR3 runs 15 residues. The CDR3 DNA follows: TGTGCCAGCAGTTTAGAGGGACAGGGAGGGCAGCCCCAGCATTTT. This encodes CASSLEGQGGQPQHF.

J is TRBJ1-4 and V is TRBV30, with 8 positions matching TRBD1. The CDR3 extends over 15 amino acids. Germline trimming cut 1 base from V and 3 bases from J; bases unmatched to any gene: 4. Germline V CDR1 and CDR2: GTSNPN, SVGIG (reference sequence). The CDR3, as DNA: TGTGCCTGGAGTGACTTGACAGGGGCTAATGAAAAACTGTTTTTT. This codes for CAWSDLTGANEKLFF. Full variable domain (outside the CDR3, taken from reference TRBV30 and TRBJ1-4): SQTIHQWPATLVQPVGSPLSLECTVEGTSNPNLYWYRQAAGRGLQLLFYSVGIGQISSEVPQNLSASRPQDRQFILSSKKLLLSDSGFYLCAWSDLTGANEKLFFGSGTQLSVL.

This sequence joins TRBV29-1 and TRBJ2-7; D unresolved. Trimming pared 3 bases from V and 3 bases from J, leaving 12 bases between. Germline V gives CDR1 SQVTM, CDR2 ANQGSEA. This CDR3 is 13 amino acids long. CDR3: CSVEFRNDYEQYF. CDR3 in DNA: TGCAGCGTTGAGTTCAGGAACGACTACGAGCAGTACTTC.

This clone was picked up many times. The V gene is TRBV6-1, the J gene TRBJ2-7; D gene ambiguous. From germline, CDR1 is MNHNS and CDR2 SASEGT. The V end lost 6 bases, the J end lost 4 bases, and 16 bases lay between the germline ends. This CDR3 contains 14 residues. The CDR3 sequence: CASSLRGGRYEQYF. CDR3 nucleotide sequence: TGTGCCAGCAGCCTAAGAGGTGGAAGGTACGAGCAGTACTTC.

This chain joins TRBV15 and TRBJ2-7, with D possibly TRBD1 on 6 matching bases. The CDR3 loop spans 13 amino acids. V dropped 4 bases and J dropped 9 bases, with 16 bases sitting between them. In germline, CDR1 is LNHNV, CDR2 YYDKDF (reference sequence). The CDR3 DNA reads TGTGCCACCAGCACAAGGGCCAGGGGACGGCAGTACTTC. It yields the protein CATSTRARGRQYF.

The V gene is TRBV7-2, the J gene TRBJ2-2, with 12 bases that match TRBD1. The V segment lost 6 bases and the J segment 7 bases; nucleotides outside the gene matches: 6. There are 15 residues in the CDR3. Germline CDR1 is SGHTA and CDR2 is FQGNSA. For the CDR3, the DNA is TGTGCCAGCAGGCTGGGACAGGGGGCAGTCGGGGAGCTGTTTTTT. Protein product: CASRLGQGAVGELFF.

The chain joins TRBV10-1 to TRBJ1-2; D call uncertain. This CDR3 has 13 residues. Deletions cut 5 bases from V and 2 bases from J, with 9 bases between. CDR1 and CDR2 from the germline V gene are WNHNN and SYGVQD (reference sequence). CDR3 amino acids: CASSPQSNYGYTF. CDR3 nucleotides: TGCGCCAGCAGTCCGCAATCAAACTATGGCTACACCTTC.

The chain employs TRBV18 and TRBJ2-2, with D hard to call. Trimming shortened V by 6 bases and J by 4 bases, and 24 bases separated the two germline ends. From germline, CDR1 is KGHSH and CDR2 LQKENI. The CDR3 consists of 18 residues. CDR3 nucleotide sequence: TGTGCCAGCTCTCCAAAAGTTATAGGTGTCACGAGCACCGGGGAGCTGTTTTTT. As protein: CASSPKVIGVTSTGELFF.